Described below is a single TCR beta chain sequence and its context. The source of the sample is a study of blood T cell repertoires in COVID-19. Study in general: The United States, Italy and Spain were the sources of the acute and convalescent COVID-19 samples. In each case, the material was cDNA or gDNA derived from T cells, B-cell-depleted T cells, or PBMCs.

Original processing notes: The authors estimated nucleated cell counts from reference gene primer amplification. Profiling relied on immunoSEQ multiplex PCR, and the TCRdb table lists in-frame clones only, not all of them. D and trimming come from the DNA, and the V and J calls and clone size come from that table. The sample has some 370,000 clones; 87% are singletons. Enrollment of patients from Seattle took place during active infection, with longitudinal follow-up. CDR1 MRHNA and CDR2 SNTAGT come from the germline V gene. The CDR3 consists of 15 residues. V lost 4 bases, J lost 2 bases, and 2 bases stayed unmatched.

This chain connects TRBV6-4 to TRBJ1-1; TRBD1 matches at 12 bases. The sequenced material came from peripheral blood. The clonotype was recovered from a woman in her thirties with COVID-19, enrolled during active disease. As DNA, the CDR3 is TGTGCCAGCAGTGTCGGGACAGGGGGCAACACTGAAGCTTTCTTT. Protein product: CASSVGTGGNTEAFF.